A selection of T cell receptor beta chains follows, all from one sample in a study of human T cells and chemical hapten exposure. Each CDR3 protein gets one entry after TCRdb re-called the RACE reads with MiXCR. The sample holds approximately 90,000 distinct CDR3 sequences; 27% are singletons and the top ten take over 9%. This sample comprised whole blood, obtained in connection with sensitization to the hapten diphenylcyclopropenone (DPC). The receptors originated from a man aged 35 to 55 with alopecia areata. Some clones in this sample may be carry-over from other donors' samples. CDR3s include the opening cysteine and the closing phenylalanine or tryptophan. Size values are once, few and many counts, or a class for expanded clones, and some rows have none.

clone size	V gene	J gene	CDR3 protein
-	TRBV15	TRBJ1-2	CATSAASGGYTF
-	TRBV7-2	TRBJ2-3	CASSFSSRRTDTQYF
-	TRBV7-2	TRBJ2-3	CASSRLGSSTDTQYF
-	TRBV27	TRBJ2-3	CASSPLTQNTQYF
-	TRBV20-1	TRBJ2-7	CSARLPSGHYEQYF
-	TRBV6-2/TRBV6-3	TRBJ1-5	CASSYTGDRVNQPQHF
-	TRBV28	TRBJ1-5	CASRRTGNNQPQHF
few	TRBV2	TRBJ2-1	CASNILAGREEDNEQFF
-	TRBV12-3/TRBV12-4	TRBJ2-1	CASSFGRGDNEQFF
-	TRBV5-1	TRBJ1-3	CASSRPTGEPNTIYF
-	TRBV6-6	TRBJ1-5	CASWAGHGNQPQHF
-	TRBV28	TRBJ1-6	CASSGTTGLDSPLHF
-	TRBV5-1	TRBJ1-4	CASSLTGGTNEKLFF
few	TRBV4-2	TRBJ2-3	CASSQGTSGRARTDTQYF
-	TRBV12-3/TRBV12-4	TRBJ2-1	CASRHLEGGRNEQFF
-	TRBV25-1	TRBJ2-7	CASSKTASYEQYF
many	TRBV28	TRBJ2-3	CASSLTGGTDTQYF
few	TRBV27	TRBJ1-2	CASRDSRGSYGYTF
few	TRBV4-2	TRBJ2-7	CASSQDPRDHEQYF
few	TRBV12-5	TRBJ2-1	CASGLAAGGYNEQFF
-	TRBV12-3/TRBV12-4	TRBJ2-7	CASSRTGPYEQYF
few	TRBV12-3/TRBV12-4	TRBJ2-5	CASSQLGGTQYF
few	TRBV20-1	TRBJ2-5	CSARTWRGLNQETQYF
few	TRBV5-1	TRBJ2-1	CASSLGTGIRGEQFF
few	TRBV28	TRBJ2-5	CASSSTGTIETQYF
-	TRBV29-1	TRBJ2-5	CSVISGRGETQYF
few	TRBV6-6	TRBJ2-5	CASRAGALQETQYF
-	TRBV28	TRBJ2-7	CATWTSGFYEQYF
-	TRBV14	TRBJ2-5	CASSPGFSPSRMETQYF
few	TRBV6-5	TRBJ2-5	CASSSAGQETQYF
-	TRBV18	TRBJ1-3	CASSPVRRISGNTIYF
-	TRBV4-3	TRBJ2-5	CASSLHRVETQYF
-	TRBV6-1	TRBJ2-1	CASSEYRDNEQFF
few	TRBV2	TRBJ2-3	CASGLGRKTDTQYF
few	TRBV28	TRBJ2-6	CASSYSLSGANVLTF